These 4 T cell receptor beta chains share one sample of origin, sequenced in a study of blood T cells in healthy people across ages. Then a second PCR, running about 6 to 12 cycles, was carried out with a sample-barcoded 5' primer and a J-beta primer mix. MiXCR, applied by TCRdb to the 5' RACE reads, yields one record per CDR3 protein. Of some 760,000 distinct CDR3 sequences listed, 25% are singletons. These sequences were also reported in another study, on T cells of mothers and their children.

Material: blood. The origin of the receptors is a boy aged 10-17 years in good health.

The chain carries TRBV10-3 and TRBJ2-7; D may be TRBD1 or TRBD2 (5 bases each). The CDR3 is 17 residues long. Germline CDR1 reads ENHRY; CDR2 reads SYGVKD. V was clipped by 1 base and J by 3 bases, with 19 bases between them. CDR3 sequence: CAISELRTGTINYEQYF. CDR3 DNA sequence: TGTGCCATCAGTGAGTTGCGGACCGGGACCATAAACTACGAGCAGTACTTC.

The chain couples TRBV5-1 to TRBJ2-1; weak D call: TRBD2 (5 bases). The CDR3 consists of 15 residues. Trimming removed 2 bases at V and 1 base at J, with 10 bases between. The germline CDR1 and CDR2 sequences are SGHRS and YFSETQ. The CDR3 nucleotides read TGCGCCAGCAGCTTTGAGGCGGGTTCCTACAATGAGCAGTTCTTC. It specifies CASSFEAGSYNEQFF.

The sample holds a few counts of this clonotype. CDR3 sequence reads: CASSLFGQQETQYF. DNA for the CDR3: TGCGCCAGCAGCTTGTTTGGACAGCAAGAGACCCAGTACTTC. This sequence joins TRBV5-1 and TRBJ2-1; weak D call: TRBD1 (6 bases). The end of the DNA fits TRBJ2-5 better, so the J call may be wrong. The V gene's germline CDR1 is SGHRS and CDR2 YFSETQ. The CDR3 contains 14 residues.

Here the CDR3 reads CASSPSSFGGSNEQFF. The CDR3, as DNA: TGCGCCAGCAGCCCGAGCTCCTTTGGAGGTAGCAATGAGCAGTTCTTC. This chain uses TRBV5-1 with TRBJ2-1; maybe TRBD2 (5 bases). Germline V gene lookup returns CDR1 SGHRS and CDR2 YFSETQ. This CDR3 comprises 16 residues. Trimming left V 4 bases short and J 6 bases short, with 20 bases between.